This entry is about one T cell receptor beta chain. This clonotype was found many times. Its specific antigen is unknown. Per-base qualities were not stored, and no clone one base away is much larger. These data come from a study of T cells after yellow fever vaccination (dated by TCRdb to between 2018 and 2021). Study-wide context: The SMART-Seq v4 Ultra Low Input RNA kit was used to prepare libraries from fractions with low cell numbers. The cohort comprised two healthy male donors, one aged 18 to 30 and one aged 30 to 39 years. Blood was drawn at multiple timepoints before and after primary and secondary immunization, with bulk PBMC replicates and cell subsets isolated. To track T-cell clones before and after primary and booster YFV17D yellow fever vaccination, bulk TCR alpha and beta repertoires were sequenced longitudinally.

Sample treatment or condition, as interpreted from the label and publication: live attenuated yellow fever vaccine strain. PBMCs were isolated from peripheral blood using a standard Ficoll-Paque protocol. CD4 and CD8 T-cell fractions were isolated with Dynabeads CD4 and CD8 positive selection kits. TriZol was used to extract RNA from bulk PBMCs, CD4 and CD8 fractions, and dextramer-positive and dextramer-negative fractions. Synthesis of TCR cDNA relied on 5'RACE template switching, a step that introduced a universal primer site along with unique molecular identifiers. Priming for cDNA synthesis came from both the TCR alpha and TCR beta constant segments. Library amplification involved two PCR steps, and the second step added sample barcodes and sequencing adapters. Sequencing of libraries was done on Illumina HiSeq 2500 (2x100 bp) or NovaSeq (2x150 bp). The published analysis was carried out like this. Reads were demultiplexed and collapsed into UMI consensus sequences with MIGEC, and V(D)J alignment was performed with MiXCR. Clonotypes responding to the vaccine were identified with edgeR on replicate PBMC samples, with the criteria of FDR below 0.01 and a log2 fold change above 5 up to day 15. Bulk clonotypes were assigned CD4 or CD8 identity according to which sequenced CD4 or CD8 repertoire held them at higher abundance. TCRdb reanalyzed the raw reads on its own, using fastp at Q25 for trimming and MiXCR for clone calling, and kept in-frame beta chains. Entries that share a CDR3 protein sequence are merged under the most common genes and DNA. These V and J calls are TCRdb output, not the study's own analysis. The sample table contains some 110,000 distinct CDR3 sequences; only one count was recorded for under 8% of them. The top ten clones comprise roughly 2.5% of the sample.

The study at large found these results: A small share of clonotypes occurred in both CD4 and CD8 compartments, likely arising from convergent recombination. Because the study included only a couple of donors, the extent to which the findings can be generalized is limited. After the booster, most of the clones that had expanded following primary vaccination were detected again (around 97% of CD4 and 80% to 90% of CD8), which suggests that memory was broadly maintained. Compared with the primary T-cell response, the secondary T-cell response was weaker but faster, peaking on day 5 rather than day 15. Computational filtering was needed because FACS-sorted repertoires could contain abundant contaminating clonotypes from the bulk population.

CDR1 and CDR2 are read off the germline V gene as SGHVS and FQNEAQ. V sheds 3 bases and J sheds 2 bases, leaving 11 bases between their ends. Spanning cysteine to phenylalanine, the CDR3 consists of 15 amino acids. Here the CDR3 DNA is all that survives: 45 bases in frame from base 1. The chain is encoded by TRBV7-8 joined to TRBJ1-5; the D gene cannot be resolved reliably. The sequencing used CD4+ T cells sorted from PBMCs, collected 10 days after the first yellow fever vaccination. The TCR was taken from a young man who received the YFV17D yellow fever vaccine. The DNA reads TGTGCCAGCAGCTTTAGTGATGGGGGCAATCAGCCCCAGCATTTT. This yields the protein CASSFSDGGNQPQHF.